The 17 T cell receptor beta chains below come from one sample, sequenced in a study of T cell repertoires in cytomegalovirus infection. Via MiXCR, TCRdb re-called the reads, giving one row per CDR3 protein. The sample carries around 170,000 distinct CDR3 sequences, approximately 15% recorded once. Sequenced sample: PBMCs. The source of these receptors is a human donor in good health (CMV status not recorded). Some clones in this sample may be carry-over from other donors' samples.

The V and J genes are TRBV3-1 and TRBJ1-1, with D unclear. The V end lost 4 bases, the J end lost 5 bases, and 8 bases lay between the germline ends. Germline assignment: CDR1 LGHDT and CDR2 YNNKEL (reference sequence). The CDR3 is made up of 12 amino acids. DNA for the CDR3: TGTGCCAGCAGCCCTGATTGGACTGAAGCTTTCTTT. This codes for CASSPDWTEAFF. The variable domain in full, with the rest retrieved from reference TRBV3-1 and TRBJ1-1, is DTAVSQTPKYLVTQMGNDKSIKCEQNLGHDTMYWYKQDSKKFLKIMFSYNNKELIINETVPNRFSPKSPDKAHLNLHINSLELGDSAVYFCASSPDWTEAFFGQGTRLTVV.

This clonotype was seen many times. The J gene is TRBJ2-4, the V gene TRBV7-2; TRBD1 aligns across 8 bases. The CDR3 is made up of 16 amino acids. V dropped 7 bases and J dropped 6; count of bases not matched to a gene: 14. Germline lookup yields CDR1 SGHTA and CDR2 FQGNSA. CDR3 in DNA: TGTGCCAGCATGCAGGGGGCCTTCAGAAGGAGAAACATTCAGTACTTC. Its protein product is CASMQGAFRRRNIQYF.

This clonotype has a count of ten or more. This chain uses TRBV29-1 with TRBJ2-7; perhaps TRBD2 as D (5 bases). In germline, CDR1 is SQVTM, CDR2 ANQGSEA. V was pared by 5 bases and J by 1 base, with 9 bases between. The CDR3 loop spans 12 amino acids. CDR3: CSVRRGSYEQYF. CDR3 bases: TGCAGCGTTAGGCGAGGGTCCTACGAGCAGTACTTC.

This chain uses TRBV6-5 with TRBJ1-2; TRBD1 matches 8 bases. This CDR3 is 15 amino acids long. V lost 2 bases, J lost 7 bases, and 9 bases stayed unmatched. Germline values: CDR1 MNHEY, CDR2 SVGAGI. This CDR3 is CASSYGGRGLSGYTF. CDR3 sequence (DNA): TGTGCCAGCAGTTACGGGGGCAGGGGGCTAAGTGGCTACACCTTC.

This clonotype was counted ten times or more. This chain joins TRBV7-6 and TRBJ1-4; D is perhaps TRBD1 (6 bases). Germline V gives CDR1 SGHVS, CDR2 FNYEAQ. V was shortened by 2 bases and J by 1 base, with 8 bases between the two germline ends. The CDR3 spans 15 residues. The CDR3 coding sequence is TGTGCCAGCAGCTTAAAGGGGGGAACTAATGAAAAACTGTTTTTT. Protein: CASSLKGGTNEKLFF.

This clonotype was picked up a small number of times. The CDR3 coding sequence is TGTGCCAGCAGCGAACCTAGCGGGGTCCCTGCCAATGAGCAGTTCTTC. Residues: CASSEPSGVPANEQFF. The chain joins TRBV6-4 to TRBJ2-1; 9 nucleotides align to TRBD2. Germline lookup yields CDR1 MRHNA and CDR2 SNTAGT. CDR3 length: 16 amino acids. V gave up 6 bases and J gave up 6 bases; unmatched junction bases: 12.

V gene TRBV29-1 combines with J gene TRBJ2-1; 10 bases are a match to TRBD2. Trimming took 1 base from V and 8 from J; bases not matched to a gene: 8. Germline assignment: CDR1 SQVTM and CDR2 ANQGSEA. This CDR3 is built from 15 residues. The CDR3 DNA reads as TGCAGCGTTGAAGGGCGACTAGCGGGTGGCTATGAGCAGTTCTTC. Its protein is CSVEGRLAGGYEQFF.

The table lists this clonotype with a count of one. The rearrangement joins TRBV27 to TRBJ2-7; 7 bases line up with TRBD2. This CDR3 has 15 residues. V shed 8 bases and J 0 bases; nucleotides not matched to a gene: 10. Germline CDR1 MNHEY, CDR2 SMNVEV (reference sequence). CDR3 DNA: TGTGCCAGCGGGGTCGCTAGCGGTTACTCCTACGAGCAGTACTTC. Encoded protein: CASGVASGYSYEQYF.

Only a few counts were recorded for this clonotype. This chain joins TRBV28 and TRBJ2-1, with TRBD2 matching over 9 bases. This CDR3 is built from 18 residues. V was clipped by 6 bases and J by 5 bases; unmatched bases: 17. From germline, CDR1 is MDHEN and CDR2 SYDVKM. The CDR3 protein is CASRPMGLAQKGHNEQFF. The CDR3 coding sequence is TGTGCCAGCAGACCAATGGGACTAGCCCAAAAAGGACACAATGAGCAGTTCTTC.

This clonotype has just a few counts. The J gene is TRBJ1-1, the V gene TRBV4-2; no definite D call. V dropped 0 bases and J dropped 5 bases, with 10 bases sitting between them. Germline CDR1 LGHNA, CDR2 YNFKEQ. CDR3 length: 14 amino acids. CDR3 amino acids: CASSQDSLWTEAFF. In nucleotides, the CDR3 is TGTGCCAGCAGCCAAGATAGTTTATGGACTGAAGCTTTCTTT.

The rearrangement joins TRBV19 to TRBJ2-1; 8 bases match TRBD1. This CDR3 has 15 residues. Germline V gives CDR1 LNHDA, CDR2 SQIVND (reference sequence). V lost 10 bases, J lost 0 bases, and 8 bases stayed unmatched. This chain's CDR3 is CATNRGANSYNEQFF. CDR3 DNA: TGTGCCACCAACAGGGGGGCTAACTCCTACAATGAGCAGTTCTTC.

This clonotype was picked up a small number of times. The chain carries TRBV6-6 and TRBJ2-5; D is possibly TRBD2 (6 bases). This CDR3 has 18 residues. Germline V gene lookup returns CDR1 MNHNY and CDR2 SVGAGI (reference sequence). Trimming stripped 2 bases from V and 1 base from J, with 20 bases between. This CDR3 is CASSYQSATRQGQETQYF. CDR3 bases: TGTGCCAGCAGTTACCAATCCGCGACTAGGCAGGGCCAAGAGACCCAGTACTTC.

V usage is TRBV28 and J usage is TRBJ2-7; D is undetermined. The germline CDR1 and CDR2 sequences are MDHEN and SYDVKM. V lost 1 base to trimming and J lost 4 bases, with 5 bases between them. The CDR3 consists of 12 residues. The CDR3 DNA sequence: TGTGCCAGCAGTTTATACCAATACGAGCAGTACTTC. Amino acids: CASSLYQYEQYF.

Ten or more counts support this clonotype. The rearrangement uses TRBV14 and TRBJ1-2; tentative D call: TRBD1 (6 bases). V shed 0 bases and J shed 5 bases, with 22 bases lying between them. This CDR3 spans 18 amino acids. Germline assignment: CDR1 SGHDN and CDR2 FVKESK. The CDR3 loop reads CASSQDWETGSSLYGYTF. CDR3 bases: TGTGCCAGCAGCCAAGATTGGGAGACAGGCTCCTCTTTGTATGGCTACACCTTC.

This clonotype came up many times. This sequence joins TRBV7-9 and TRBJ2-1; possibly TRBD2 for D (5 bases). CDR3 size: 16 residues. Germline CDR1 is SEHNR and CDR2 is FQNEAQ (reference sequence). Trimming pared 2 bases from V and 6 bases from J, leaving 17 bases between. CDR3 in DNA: TGTGCCAGCAGCTTACTAGCTACTCCGCTGGGCAATGAGCAGTTCTTC. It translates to CASSLLATPLGNEQFF. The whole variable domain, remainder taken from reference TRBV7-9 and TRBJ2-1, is DTGVSQNPRHKITKRGQNVTFRCDPISEHNRLYWYRQTLGQGPEFLTYFQNEAQLEKSRLLSDRFSAERPKGSFSTLEIQRTEQGDSAMYLCASSLLATPLGNEQFFGPGTRLTVL.

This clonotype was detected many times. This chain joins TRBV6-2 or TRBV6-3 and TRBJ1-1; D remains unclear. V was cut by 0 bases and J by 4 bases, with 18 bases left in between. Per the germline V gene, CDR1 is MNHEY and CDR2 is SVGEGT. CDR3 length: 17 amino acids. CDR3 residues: CASSYSARVVLGTEAFF. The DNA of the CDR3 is TGTGCCAGCAGTTACTCGGCCCGAGTCGTTTTAGGCACTGAAGCTTTCTTT.

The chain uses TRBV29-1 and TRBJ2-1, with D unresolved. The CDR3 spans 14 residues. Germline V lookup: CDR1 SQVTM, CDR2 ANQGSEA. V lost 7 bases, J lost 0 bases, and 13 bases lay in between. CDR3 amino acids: CSAQRVSSYNEQFF. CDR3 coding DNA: TGCAGCGCCCAAAGGGTCAGCTCCTACAATGAGCAGTTCTTC.